This passage covers 12 T cell receptor beta chains from one sample sequenced in a study of T cell changes during pregnancy in multiple sclerosis. TCRdb's copy holds only in-frame clones and misses some; the assay was immunoSEQ multiplex PCR. This sample yields about 88,000 clones, of which roughly 90% are seen a single time; approximately 1.4% belongs to the top ten. The specimen comprised peripheral blood, sampled in the first trimester of pregnancy. The receptors come from a female donor with multiple sclerosis, enrolled in a pregnancy study.

This clone came up once. This sequence joins TRBV6-5 and TRBJ1-1; TRBD1 aligns across 8 bases. This CDR3 region has 15 residues. Germline CDR1 and CDR2: MNHEY and SVGAGI. Germline trimming cut 6 bases from V and 5 bases from J; bases unmatched to any gene: 11. CDR3 DNA sequence: TGTGCCAGCAGCCATGACAGGGGAGGCAAAACTGAAGCTTTCTTT. It is translated as CASSHDRGGKTEAFF.

In DNA form, the CDR3 reads TGTGCCAGCAGTTTAGGGGGCAGCTACCCAAGTAACACTGAAGCTTTCTTT. Protein: CASSLGGSYPSNTEAFF. The chain recombines TRBV27 with TRBJ1-1; tentative D call: TRBD1 (6 bases). The germline CDR1 and CDR2 sequences are MNHEY and SMNVEV (reference sequence). The length of the CDR3 is 17 residues. Trimming stripped 2 bases from V and 2 bases from J, with 18 bases between.

The V and J genes are TRBV9 and TRBJ2-5; 8 positions match TRBD1. The germline V gene encodes CDR1 SGDLS and CDR2 YYNGEE. Germline trimming cut 4 bases from V and 2 bases from J; bases unmatched to any gene: 10. This CDR3 comprises 16 residues. The CDR3 coding sequence is TGTGCCAGCAGCCCTCTCATCACAGGGGGGCAAGAGACCCAGTACTTC. Protein: CASSPLITGGQETQYF.

CDR3 protein: CASSEAGGGADTQYF. CDR3 nucleotides: TGTGCCAGCAGTGAAGCGGGAGGTGGTGCAGATACGCAGTATTTT. The chain joins TRBV6-1 to TRBJ2-3, with D perhaps matching TRBD2 (6 bases). The V end was cut by 0 bases, the J end by 4 bases, with 11 bases between. The CDR3 loop spans 15 amino acids. Germline V CDR1 and CDR2: MNHNS, SASEGT.

V gene TRBV7-9 combines with J gene TRBJ2-3; no definite D call. V gave up 4 bases and J gave up 2 bases, with 10 bases separating them. The germline CDR1 and CDR2 sequences are SEHNR and FQNEAQ (reference sequence). The CDR3 totals 14 residues. The CDR3 protein is CASSSFLFTDTQYF. The CDR3 nucleotides are TGTGCCAGCAGCTCCTTCCTGTTCACAGATACGCAGTATTTT.

V usage is TRBV28 and J usage is TRBJ2-2; D is possibly TRBD1 (6 bases). The length of the CDR3 is 14 residues. CDR1 MDHEN and CDR2 SYDVKM come from the germline V gene. The V end lost 6 bases, the J end lost 2 bases, and 10 bases lay between the germline ends. DNA for the CDR3: TGTGCCAGCAGAACGGACAGAAACACCGGGGAGCTGTTTTTT. It specifies CASRTDRNTGELFF.

This clone was seen a few times. This chain connects TRBV4-1 to TRBJ2-7, with no clear D. This CDR3 has 12 residues. With 4 bases removed from V and 4 bases from J, the gap between germline ends came to 8 bases. Germline CDR1 reads MGHRA; CDR2 reads YSYEKL. In nucleotides, the CDR3 is TGCGCCAGCAGCCCGACCGGGTACGAGCAGTACTTC. Translated: CASSPTGYEQYF.

The rearrangement uses TRBV4-3 and TRBJ1-5; no definite D call. V was pared by 1 base and J by 0 bases, with 7 bases between. The CDR3 sequence is 15 residues long. Germline V lookup: CDR1 LGHNA, CDR2 YSLEER. The CDR3 bases are TGCGCCAGCAGCCAAGGGTACGGTAGCAATCAGCCCCAGCATTTT. Amino acid sequence: CASSQGYGSNQPQHF.

The chain couples TRBV30 to TRBJ1-2; D is perhaps TRBD1 (6 bases). Germline V CDR1 and CDR2: GTSNPN, SVGIG (reference sequence). The CDR3 consists of 10 residues. V was clipped by 6 bases and J by 5 bases, with 7 bases between them. DNA for the CDR3: TGTGCCTGTGGACAGTATGGCTACACCTTC. Protein: CACGQYGYTF.

The chain has TRBV15 and TRBJ2-3; a weak D match, TRBD2 (6 bases). CDR3 length: 15 residues. CDR1 and CDR2 from the germline V gene are LNHNV and YYDKDF (reference sequence). V was clipped by 0 bases and J by 5 bases, with 12 bases between them. Here the CDR3 DNA reads TGTGCCACCAGCAGAGAACCGGGAGTAAGAGATACGCAGTATTTT. Translating it yields CATSREPGVRDTQYF. The full variable domain, rest sourced from reference TRBV15 and TRBJ2-3, is DAMVIQNPRYQVTQFGKPVTLSCSQTLNHNVMYWYQQKSSQAPKLLFHYYDKDFNNEADTPDNFQSRRPNTSFCFLDIRSPGLGDTAMYLCATSREPGVRDTQYFGPGTRLTVL.

The rearrangement links TRBV19 to TRBJ1-2, with D possibly matching TRBD1 (5 bases). CDR3 length equals 16 residues. Trimming stripped 4 bases from V and 1 base from J, with 16 bases between. Germline CDR1 reads LNHDA; CDR2 reads SQIVND (reference sequence). The CDR3 DNA reads as TGTGCCAGTAGTAGGACAATACTACGGAATAACTATGGCTACACCTTC. This encodes CASSRTILRNNYGYTF.

V gene TRBV6-6 combines with J gene TRBJ1-2; 7 bases match TRBD1. This CDR3 region has 14 residues. The V and J ends lost 7 bases and 0 bases, in that order; junction bases with no gene match: 5. CDR1 is MNHNY and CDR2 is SVGAGI in the germline V gene (reference sequence). DNA of the CDR3: TGTGCCAGCAACAGACAGGGAGCTAACTATGGCTACACCTTC. It codes for CASNRQGANYGYTF.